The clone carrying this T cell receptor beta chain was recorded at least ten times. Its matching antigen is unknown. This sample is drawn from a study of read filtering for tumor transcriptome and immune sequencing. In the study overall: Mean patient age was roughly 61 years, range roughly 40 to 80; roughly 18 male, 11 to 15 female. By R-ISS, stages I, II and III held around 8, 15 and 7 patients.

Study conclusions and caveats: The sorted CD138-negative fraction was a mixed bone marrow immune population, not purified T cells. Compared with RNA-seq, IR-seq gave much higher clonotype depth and reliability.

This library used around 400 ng RNA and molecular barcoded adaptors spanning alpha/delta and beta/gamma chains. Each CDR3 protein gets one entry after TCRdb re-called the reads with MiXCR. The table lists roughly 90,000 distinct CDR3 sequences, 9% to 15% of them singletons. Trimming took off 2 bases at V and 7 bases at J, with 15 bases between the two ends. CDR3 length: 14 residues. The germline V gene encodes CDR1 MDHEN and CDR2 SYDVKM. The origin of this receptor is a donor over 35 with multiple myeloma. This chain links TRBV28 with TRBJ2-7, with a tentative D call TRBD1 (7 bases). The source material was a population of CD138-negative cells sorted from bone marrow. The CDR3 nucleotides read TGTGCCAGCAGTTTAAGTCAGGGGGGAACGGAGCAGTACTTC. It is translated as CASSLSQGGTEQYF.